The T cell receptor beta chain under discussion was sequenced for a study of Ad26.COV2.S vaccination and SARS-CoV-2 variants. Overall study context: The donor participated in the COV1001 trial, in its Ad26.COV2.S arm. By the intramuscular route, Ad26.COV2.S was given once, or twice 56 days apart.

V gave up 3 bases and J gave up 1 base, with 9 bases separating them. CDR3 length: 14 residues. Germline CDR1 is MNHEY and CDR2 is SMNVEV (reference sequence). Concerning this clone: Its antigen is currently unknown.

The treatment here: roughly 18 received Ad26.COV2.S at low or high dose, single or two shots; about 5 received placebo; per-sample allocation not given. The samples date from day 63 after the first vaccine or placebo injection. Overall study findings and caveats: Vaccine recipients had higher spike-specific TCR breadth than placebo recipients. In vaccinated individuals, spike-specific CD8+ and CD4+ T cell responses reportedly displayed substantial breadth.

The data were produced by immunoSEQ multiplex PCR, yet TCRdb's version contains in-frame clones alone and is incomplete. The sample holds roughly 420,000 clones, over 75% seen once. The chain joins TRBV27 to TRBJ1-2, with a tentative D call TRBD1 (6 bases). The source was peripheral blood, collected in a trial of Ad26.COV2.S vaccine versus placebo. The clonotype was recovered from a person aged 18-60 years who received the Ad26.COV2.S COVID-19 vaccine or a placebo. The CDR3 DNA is TGTGCCAGCAGTTTTCGGGGGCTTAACTATGGCTACACCTTC. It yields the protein CASSFRGLNYGYTF.